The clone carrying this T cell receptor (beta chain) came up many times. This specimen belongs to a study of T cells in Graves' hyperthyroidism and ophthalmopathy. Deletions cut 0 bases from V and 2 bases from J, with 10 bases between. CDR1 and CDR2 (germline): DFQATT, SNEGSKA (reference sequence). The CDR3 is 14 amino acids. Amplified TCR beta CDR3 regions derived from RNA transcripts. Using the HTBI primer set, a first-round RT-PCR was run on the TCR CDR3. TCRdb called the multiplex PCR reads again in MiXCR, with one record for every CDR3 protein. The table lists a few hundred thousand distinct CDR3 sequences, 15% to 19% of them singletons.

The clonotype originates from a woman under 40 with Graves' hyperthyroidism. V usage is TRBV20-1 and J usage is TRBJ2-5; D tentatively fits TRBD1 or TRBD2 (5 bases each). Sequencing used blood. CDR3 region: CSARDPWGQETQYF. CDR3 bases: TGCAGTGCTAGAGATCCCTGGGGGCAAGAGACCCAGTACTTC.